This passage covers 14 T cell receptor beta chains from one sample sequenced in a study of CD8+CD57+ T cells in acquired aplastic anemia. CDR3 and TCR beta VDJ profiling relied on a genomic DNA template. TCRdb ran MiXCR on the reads and lists one entry per CDR3 protein. Here the sample spans about 180,000 distinct CDR3 sequences, just over 45% being singletons. The sequenced sample was sorted CD4+, CD8+, or CD8+CD57+ T cells (not recorded which) from PBMCs. All receptors derive from a human donor in good health.

This clonotype has ten or more counts. This chain connects TRBV20-1 to TRBJ2-5; maybe TRBD2 (6 bases). V was clipped by 5 bases and J by 0 bases, with 22 bases between them. Per the germline V gene, CDR1 is DFQATT and CDR2 is SNEGSKA (reference sequence). This CDR3 region has 17 residues. The CDR3 is CSAQTRRGWTYQETQYF. Written as DNA, the CDR3 is TGCAGTGCTCAAACCCGGAGGGGCTGGACATACCAAGAGACCCAGTACTTC.

V is TRBV20-1 and J is TRBJ2-1; D is perhaps TRBD2 (6 bases). Germline assignment: CDR1 DFQATT and CDR2 SNEGSKA (reference sequence). The ends were cut back, 0 bases at V and 7 bases at J, with 16 bases in the middle. The CDR3 length is 15 residues. The CDR3 is CSARDLTDYPNEQFF. The CDR3, as DNA: TGCAGTGCTAGAGATCTAACGGACTACCCGAATGAGCAGTTCTTC.

J is TRBJ1-5 and V is TRBV20-1, with D possibly being TRBD1 (6 bases). The CDR3 length is 15 residues. CDR1 is DFQATT and CDR2 is SNEGSKA in the germline V gene (reference sequence). V lost 3 bases to trimming and J lost 2 bases, with 14 bases between them. CDR3 sequence reads: CSARPGVVGNQPQHF. CDR3 sequence (DNA): TGCAGTGCTAGGCCAGGGGTAGTAGGCAATCAGCCCCAGCATTTT.

This clonotype has at least ten counts. V is TRBV29-1 and J is TRBJ2-7; 12 bases align to TRBD1. V lost 5 bases, J lost 6 bases, and 8 bases stayed unmatched. The CDR3 loop spans 14 amino acids. Per the germline V gene, CDR1 is SQVTM and CDR2 is ANQGSEA. In DNA form, the CDR3 reads TGCAGCGTTTCCTCCGGGACAGGGGGCGGCGAGCAGTACTTC. This gives the protein CSVSSGTGGGEQYF.

The chain combines TRBV25-1 with TRBJ2-7, with 7 bases lining up with TRBD1. After removal of 6 bases from V and 1 base from J, the junction contained 9 bases not matched to a gene. The germline V gene has CDR1 MGHDK and CDR2 SYGVNS. This CDR3 has 15 amino acids. CDR3 loop: CASSLSGQRSYEQYF. The DNA for the CDR3 is TGTGCCAGCAGCCTCTCGGGACAGAGATCCTACGAGCAGTACTTC.

Only a few counts were recorded for this clonotype. The rearrangement uses TRBV2 and TRBJ2-1; TRBD1 might be the D (5 bases). Trimming took off 4 bases at V and 7 bases at J, with 8 bases between the two ends. This CDR3 spans 12 amino acids. The germline gives CDR1 SNHLY, CDR2 FYNNEI. The CDR3 here is CASSGGANEQFF. DNA of the CDR3: TGTGCCAGCAGTGGTGGGGCAAATGAGCAGTTCTTC.

This clonotype has at least ten counts. The V call is TRBV5-1, the J call TRBJ2-7; 7 nucleotides match TRBD1. Per the germline V gene, CDR1 is SGHRS and CDR2 is YFSETQ. The CDR3 loop spans 14 amino acids. V shed 4 bases, J shed 4 bases, and the junction held 8 bases outside the gene matches. In nucleotides, the CDR3 is TGCGCCAGCAGCCCCCGAACAGGGGAATACGAGCAGTACTTC. As protein: CASSPRTGEYEQYF.

The genes are TRBV6-1 and TRBJ1-4; possible D gene TRBD1, 6 bases. Trimming took 6 bases from V and 8 from J, leaving 13 bases between them. In germline, CDR1 is MNHNS, CDR2 SASEGT. CDR3 size: 13 residues. CDR3 sequence (DNA): TGTGCCAGCAGGGACAGCACTATCGAAAAACTGTTTTTT. Residues: CASRDSTIEKLFF.

In its sample, this clonotype was seen a few times. As DNA, the CDR3 is TGTGCCAGCTCACCGTCGATAGCAAGAGATACGCAGTATTTT. Residues: CASSPSIARDTQYF. This chain uses TRBV18 with TRBJ2-3; unclear D gene. This CDR3 has 14 residues. Germline V gene sequence: CDR1 KGHSH, CDR2 LQKENI. Trimming left V 3 bases short and J 5 bases short, with 12 bases between.

V is TRBV5-1 and J is TRBJ2-5, with D perhaps being TRBD1 or TRBD2 (5 bases each). V dropped 0 bases and J dropped 4 bases, with 13 bases sitting between them. Per the germline V gene, CDR1 is SGHRS and CDR2 is YFSETQ. The CDR3 runs 15 residues. In DNA, the CDR3 is TGCGCCAGCAGCTTGGAGTTGGGGGTTTCAGAGACCCAGTACTTC. Translated, it gives CASSLELGVSETQYF.

Only a few counts were recorded for this clonotype. The junction departs from the called germline gene at one end, perhaps through a read error. CDR3 DNA sequence: TGTGCCAGCAGTCCCCGGACAGGGAGGAACGCTGAAGCTTTCTTT. It codes for CASSPRTGRNAEAFF. The chain couples TRBV6-1 to TRBJ1-1; 8 bases map to TRBD1. Germline loops: CDR1 MNHNS, CDR2 SASEGT. This CDR3 region has 15 residues.

The chain employs TRBV28 and TRBJ2-1; perhaps TRBD2 as D (5 bases). Deletions cut 3 bases from V and 2 bases from J, with 11 bases between. This CDR3 is 15 amino acids long. The germline CDR1 and CDR2 sequences are MDHEN and SYDVKM. The CDR3 protein is CASSFPEGTYNEQFF. The DNA for the CDR3 is TGTGCCAGCAGTTTTCCTGAGGGAACCTACAATGAGCAGTTCTTC.

This clonotype was counted ten times or more. V and J are TRBV5-1 and TRBJ1-1, with 9 positions matching TRBD1. J was trimmed by 5 bases and V by 3 bases; bases with no gene match: 8. This CDR3 has 15 amino acids. In germline, CDR1 is SGHRS, CDR2 YFSETQ. Here the CDR3 DNA reads TGCGCCAGCAGCTCGCAGGGACAGGGTGATACTGAAGCTTTCTTT. Translated: CASSSQGQGDTEAFF. The whole variable domain, remainder taken from reference TRBV5-1 and TRBJ1-1, is KAGVTQTPRYLIKTRGQQVTLSCSPISGHRSVSWYQQTPGQGLQFLFEYFSETQRNKGNFPGRFSGRQFSNSRSEMNVSTLELGDSALYLCASSSQGQGDTEAFFGQGTRLTVV.

The chain carries TRBV4-2 and TRBJ2-3, with unresolved D. The germline gives CDR1 LGHNA, CDR2 YNFKEQ. This CDR3 comprises 15 residues. V lost 4 bases and J 0 bases, leaving 11 bases between the germline ends. The CDR3 coding sequence is TGTGCCAGCAGCCTTGACGGAGTTAGCACAGATACGCAGTATTTT. Protein sequence: CASSLDGVSTDTQYF.